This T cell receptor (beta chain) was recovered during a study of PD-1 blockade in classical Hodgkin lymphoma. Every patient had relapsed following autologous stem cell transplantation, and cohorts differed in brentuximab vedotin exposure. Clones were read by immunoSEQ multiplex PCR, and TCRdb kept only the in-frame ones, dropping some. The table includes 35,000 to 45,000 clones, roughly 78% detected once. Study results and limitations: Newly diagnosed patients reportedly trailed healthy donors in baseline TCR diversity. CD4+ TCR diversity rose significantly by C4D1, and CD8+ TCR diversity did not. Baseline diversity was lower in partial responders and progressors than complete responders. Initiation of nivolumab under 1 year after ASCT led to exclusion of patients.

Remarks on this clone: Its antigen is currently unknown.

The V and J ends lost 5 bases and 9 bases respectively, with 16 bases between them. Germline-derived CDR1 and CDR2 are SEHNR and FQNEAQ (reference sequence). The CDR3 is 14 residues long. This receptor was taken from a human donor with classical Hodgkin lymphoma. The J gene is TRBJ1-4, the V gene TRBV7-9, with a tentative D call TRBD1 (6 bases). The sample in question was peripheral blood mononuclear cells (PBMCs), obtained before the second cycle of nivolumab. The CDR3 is CASSQEGGWKKLFF. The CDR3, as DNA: TGTGCCAGCAGCCAGGAGGGGGGCTGGAAAAAACTGTTTTTT. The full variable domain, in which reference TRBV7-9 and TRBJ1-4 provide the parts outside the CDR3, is DTGVSQNPRHKITKRGQNVTFRCDPISEHNRLYWYRQTLGQGPEFLTYFQNEAQLEKSRLLSDRFSAERPKGSFSTLEIQRTEQGDSAMYLCASSQEGGWKKLFFGSGTQLSVL.